This record concerns one TCR beta chain sequence. No cognate antigen has been identified for it. No base qualities exist here, and no much larger clone lies one base off it. These data are taken from a study of shared T cell receptors in the human thymus (TCRdb year 2021). The study in broad terms: The study examined how self-reactive, shared T-cell receptor alpha chains are generated in the human thymus.

V is trimmed back by 2 bases and J by 5 bases, and the junction contains 18 bases that no gene match accounts for. The CDR3 has 19 amino acids, counting the end cysteine and phenylalanine. Of the read, only the CDR3 DNA is kept; its 57 bases are in frame from base 1. Looking up the germline V gene yields CDR1 SGHAT and CDR2 FQNNGV. The library relied on the immunoSEQ multiplex PCR assay. TCRdb obtained this table from immuneACCESS and retained in-frame rearrangements with V and J assigned. These tables miss some clones; where compared with another copy, unresolved V genes account for less than half of the shortfall, and the remainder is unexplained. This sample gives approximately 400,000 clones in total; over 90% of them show up just once. The leading ten clones occupy 0.02% of the sample.

This receptor chain uses TRBV11-2 and TRBJ2-7; 10 of the junction bases match TRBD2. The sequencing sample was made of thymocytes. The clonotype comes from a human donor. The sequenced DNA is TGTGCCAGCAGCTTACTTTGGGTCAGGGCGAGCGGGAGGGCCCACGAGCAGTACTTC. Its protein is CASSLLWVRASGRAHEQYF. The variable domain in full, with residues beyond the CDR3 obtained from the reference TRBV11-2 and TRBJ2-7 genes, is EAGVAQSPRYKIIEKRQSVAFWCNPISGHATLYWYQQILGQGPKLLIQFQNNGVVDDSQLPKDRFSAERLKGVDSTLKIQPAKLEDSAVYLCASSLLWVRASGRAHEQYFGPGTRLTVT.